This is a list of T cell receptor beta chains from one sample in a study of blood T cell repertoires in COVID-19. Assay used: immunoSEQ multiplex PCR; TCRdb lists only in-frame clones, some missing. The table includes under 400,000 clones, around 89% detected once. What was sequenced was peripheral blood. Receptors originate from a man aged 18 to 35 with active or convalescent COVID-19. The CDR3 runs from the conserved cysteine through the conserved F or W. The D gene is left open where the match is weak. Clone size appears in some rows only: once, few, many, or a class for an expanded clone.

J gene: TRBJ1-6; clone size: -; V gene: TRBV4-3; D gene: -; CDR3 protein: CASSQAHVTDRSPLHF; CDR3 DNA: TGCGCCAGCAGCCAAGCGCACGTAACAGACAGGTCACCCCTCCACTTT
J gene: TRBJ2-7; clone size: -; V gene: TRBV19; D gene: TRBD2; CDR3 protein: CASTRYAGASYEQYF; CDR3 DNA: TGTGCCAGTACCCGCTATGCGGGAGCTTCCTACGAGCAGTACTTC
J gene: TRBJ1-2; clone size: -; V gene: TRBV28; D gene: -; CDR3 protein: CASSLGQGRGYTF; CDR3 DNA: TGTGCCAGCAGTTTGGGGCAGGGCAGGGGCTACACCTTC
J gene: TRBJ1-2; clone size: -; V gene: TRBV27; D gene: TRBD1; CDR3 protein: CASSPGQTNYGYTF; CDR3 DNA: TGTGCCAGCAGCCCGGGACAGACTAACTATGGCTACACCTTC
J gene: TRBJ2-7; clone size: -; V gene: TRBV5-1; D gene: TRBD1; CDR3 protein: CASRYPGQDPSYEQYF; CDR3 DNA: TGCGCCAGCAGATATCCGGGACAGGATCCTTCCTACGAGCAGTACTTC
J gene: TRBJ2-3; clone size: -; V gene: TRBV7-2; D gene: TRBD2; CDR3 protein: CASSSTSGGGGSTDTQYF; CDR3 DNA: TGTGCCAGCAGCTCCACTAGCGGGGGCGGGGGGAGCACAGATACGCAGTATTTT
J gene: TRBJ1-2; clone size: -; V gene: TRBV3-1/TRBV3-2; D gene: -; CDR3 protein: CASSQDLIAGIYGYTF; CDR3 DNA: TGTGCCAGCAGCCAAGATCTAATCGCAGGCATCTATGGCTACACCTTC
J gene: TRBJ2-1; clone size: once; V gene: TRBV11-2; D gene: -; CDR3 protein: CASSLPGRGQFF; CDR3 DNA: TGTGCCAGCAGCCTCCCGGGGAGAGGGCAGTTCTTC
J gene: TRBJ2-7; clone size: -; V gene: TRBV5-1; D gene: -; CDR3 protein: CASSSGQSYEQYF; CDR3 DNA: TGCGCCAGCAGCTCCGGACAGAGCTACGAGCAGTACTTC
J gene: TRBJ2-4; clone size: -; V gene: TRBV9; D gene: -; CDR3 protein: CASGEGGEAKNIQYF; CDR3 DNA: TGTGCCAGCGGTGAAGGGGGGGAGGCCAAAAACATTCAGTACTTC
J gene: TRBJ2-7; clone size: -; V gene: TRBV7-2; D gene: TRBD1; CDR3 protein: CASSLYGTGIPPQPFPYF; CDR3 DNA: TGTGCCAGCAGCTTATATGGGACAGGTATTCCTCCCCAGCCCTTCCCGTACTTC
J gene: TRBJ1-2; clone size: -; V gene: TRBV6-5; D gene: -; CDR3 protein: CASSYEGSAYGYTF; CDR3 DNA: TGTGCCAGCAGTTACGAGGGTTCTGCCTATGGCTACACCTTC
J gene: TRBJ2-5; clone size: -; V gene: TRBV6-2/TRBV6-3; D gene: -; CDR3 protein: CASSYSHLVQETQYF; CDR3 DNA: TGTGCCAGCAGTTATTCCCACTTAGTCCAAGAGACCCAGTACTTC
J gene: TRBJ1-5; clone size: once; V gene: TRBV2; D gene: -; CDR3 protein: CASSPGEGMGNQPQHF; CDR3 DNA: TGTGCCAGCAGTCCGGGGGAGGGGATGGGCAATCAGCCCCAGCATTTT
J gene: TRBJ1-5; clone size: -; V gene: TRBV5-6; D gene: -; CDR3 protein: CASSLGERGNQPQHF; CDR3 DNA: TGTGCCAGCAGCTTGGGGGAGAGGGGCAATCAGCCCCAGCATTTT